The T cell receptor (beta chain) described here comes from a study of blood T cell repertoires in COVID-19. Overall study: PBMCs, B-cell-depleted T cells, or T cells were the source of the cDNA or gDNA that made up the material.

Germline values: CDR1 KGHSH, CDR2 LQKENI. Trimming cost V 1 base and J 5 bases, with 12 bases left between them. The CDR3 length is 15 residues. Only in-frame clones appear in the TCRdb table, and some are missing; sequencing was by immunoSEQ multiplex PCR. The top ten hold more than 1.5% of the sample, which has approximately 74,000 clones, approximately 86% seen once. The chain uses TRBV18 and TRBJ1-5; D may be TRBD1 (5 bases). The sample taken for sequencing was peripheral blood. This TCR was recovered from a woman older than 75 with active or convalescent COVID-19. The CDR3 spells CASSPLSGEDQPQHF. DNA of the CDR3: TGTGCCAGCTCACCACTTTCGGGGGAGGATCAGCCCCAGCATTTT.